This T cell receptor (beta chain) was sequenced for a study of response to subunit inactivated influenza vaccine. The study's findings and limits: Authors suggested each seasonal flu vaccination may recruit only limited numbers of new T cells.

This CDR3 has 14 residues. Trimming shortened V by 6 bases and J by 4 bases, and 16 bases separated the two germline ends. From germline, CDR1 is SGHVS and CDR2 FQNEAQ. In its sample, this clonotype was seen a few times. The antigen remains undetermined. TCRdb redid the calling of the RT-PCR reads with MiXCR, one entry per CDR3 protein. There are 150,000 to 200,000 distinct CDR3 sequences in the sample; approximately 11% occur only once, and under 15% lies in the top ten. This chain uses TRBV7-8 with TRBJ2-7; a weak D match, TRBD2 (6 bases). The sample consisted of non-naive T cells sorted from PBMCs, taken 45 days after vaccination. This TCR came from a man between 45 and 60 years old who received an inactivated influenza vaccine. CDR3: CASRTGLENYEQYF. CDR3 nucleotides: TGTGCCAGCAGGACGGGACTGGAGAATTACGAGCAGTACTTC.